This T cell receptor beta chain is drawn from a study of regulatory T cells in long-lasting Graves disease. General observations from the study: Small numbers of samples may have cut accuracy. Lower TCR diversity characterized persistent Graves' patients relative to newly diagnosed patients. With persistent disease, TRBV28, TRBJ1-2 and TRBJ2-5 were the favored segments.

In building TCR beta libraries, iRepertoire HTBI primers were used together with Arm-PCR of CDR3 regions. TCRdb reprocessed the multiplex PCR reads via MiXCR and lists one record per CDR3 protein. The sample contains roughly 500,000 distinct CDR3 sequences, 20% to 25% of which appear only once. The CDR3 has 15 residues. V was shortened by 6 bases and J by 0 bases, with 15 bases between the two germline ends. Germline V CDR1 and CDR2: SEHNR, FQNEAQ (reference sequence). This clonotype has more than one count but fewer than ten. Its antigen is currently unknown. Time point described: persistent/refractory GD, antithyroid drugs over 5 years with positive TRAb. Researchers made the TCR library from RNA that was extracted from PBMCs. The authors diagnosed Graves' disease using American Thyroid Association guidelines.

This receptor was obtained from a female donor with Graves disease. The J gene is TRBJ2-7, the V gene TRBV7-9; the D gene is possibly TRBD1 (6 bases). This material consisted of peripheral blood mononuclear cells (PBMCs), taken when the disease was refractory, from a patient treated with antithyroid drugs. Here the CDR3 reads CASSSITGSSYEQYF. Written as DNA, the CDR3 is TGTGCCAGCAGTTCCATAACAGGGTCCTCCTACGAGCAGTACTTC.